What follows are 13 T cell receptor beta chains derived from one specimen sequenced in a study of T cell repertoires in cytomegalovirus infection. One entry per CDR3 protein, called by TCRdb with MiXCR from the reads. The sample includes some 590,000 distinct CDR3 sequences, 35% to 50% of them seen just once. No antigens are known for them. This specimen was cultured PBMCs, taken from culture after CMV antigen stimulation. These TCRs come from a human donor in good health (CMV status not recorded). Some clones in this sample may be carry-over from other donors' samples.

This chain links TRBV2 with TRBJ1-6; D unclear. The CDR3 spans 13 residues. V was pared by 0 bases and J by 7 bases, with 4 bases between. Looked up from germline, CDR1 is SNHLY and CDR2 is FYNNEI. The chain's CDR3 is CASSEARNSPLHF. The CDR3 DNA reads as TGTGCCAGCAGTGAAGCGCGAAATTCACCCCTCCACTTT. Together with reference TRBV2 and TRBJ1-6, the CDR3 gives the full variable domain: EPEVTQTPSHQVTQMGQEVILRCVPISNHLYFYWYRQILGQKVEFLVSFYNNEISEKSEIFDDQFSVERPDGSNFTLKIRSTKLEDSAMYFCASSEARNSPLHFGNGTRLTVT.

The chain has TRBV7-9 and TRBJ1-6; D is perhaps TRBD1 (6 bases). This CDR3 comprises 16 residues. The germline V gene has CDR1 SEHNR and CDR2 FQNEAQ (reference sequence). Trimming removed 0 bases at V and 7 bases at J, with 13 bases between. Here the CDR3 reads CASSLAGDNGNSPLHF. The DNA of the CDR3 is TGTGCCAGCAGCTTAGCGGGGGACAACGGGAATTCACCCCTCCACTTT.

The V gene is TRBV29-1, the J gene TRBJ2-2; 9 bases fit TRBD1. Germline trimming cut 4 bases from V and 5 bases from J; bases unmatched to any gene: 2. CDR1 is SQVTM, CDR2 ANQGSEA, per germline. CDR3 size: 13 residues. CDR3 bases: TGCAGCGTTGGGACAGGGGTAACCGGGGAGCTGTTTTTT. As protein: CSVGTGVTGELFF.

A few counts support this clonotype. The genes are TRBV11-2 and TRBJ2-7; 7 bases are a match to TRBD1. The CDR3 spans 16 residues. Trimming cost V 3 bases and J 2 bases; bases outside gene matches: 10. Germline V gene sequence: CDR1 SGHAT, CDR2 FQNNGV. The CDR3 loop reads CASSFRDRLETYEQYF. The CDR3 DNA reads TGTGCCAGCAGCTTCCGGGACAGACTTGAAACCTACGAGCAGTACTTC.

A few counts support this clonotype. V is TRBV12-3 or TRBV12-4 and J is TRBJ2-3; TRBD2 matches at 15 bases. J gave up 0 bases and V 6 bases, and 4 bases lay outside the gene matches. This CDR3 contains 17 residues. The CDR3 nucleotides read TGTGCCAGCAGCTGGACTAGCGGGGGGGCAAGCACAGATACGCAGTATTTT. Translating gives CASSWTSGGASTDTQYF.

The chain combines TRBV7-2 with TRBJ2-3; TRBD2 matches at 8 bases. This CDR3 region has 16 residues. Looked up from germline, CDR1 is SGHTA and CDR2 is FQGNSA. V was pared by 6 bases and J by 2 bases, with 10 bases of the junction left unmatched. The CDR3 region is CASSQGLGFATDTQYF. CDR3 nucleotides: TGTGCCAGCAGTCAGGGACTAGGGTTCGCCACAGATACGCAGTATTTT.

This chain links TRBV11-2 with TRBJ2-7, with 10 bases fitting TRBD1. Germline CDR1 SGHAT, CDR2 FQNNGV. The ends lost 1 base at V and 3 bases at J; junction bases unmatched: 6. The CDR3 loop spans 16 amino acids. In nucleotides, the CDR3 is TGTGCCAGCAGCTTAGGGGTGGACAGGGGGGACTACGAGCAGTACTTC. As protein: CASSLGVDRGDYEQYF.

The rearrangement uses TRBV12-3 or TRBV12-4 and TRBJ2-2; D is possibly TRBD1 (6 bases). The CDR3 has 16 amino acids. V dropped 5 bases and J dropped 6 bases, with 19 bases sitting between them. The CDR3 bases are TGTGCCAGCAGTACTTTCGGGACACGACTTTCCGGGGAGCTGTTTTTT. Residues: CASSTFGTRLSGELFF.

The chain uses TRBV7-2 and TRBJ2-3; 10 bases line up with TRBD2. The V gene's germline CDR1 is SGHTA and CDR2 FQGNSA. This CDR3 region has 16 residues. The J segment lost 6 bases and the V segment lost 4 bases, leaving 10 bases of the junction unmatched. CDR3 sequence: CASSSGERGGRDTQYF. The DNA of the CDR3 is TGTGCCAGCAGCTCGGGGGAGCGGGGGGGAAGGGATACGCAGTATTTT.

The J gene is TRBJ2-3, the V gene TRBV4-3, with 7 bases matching TRBD1. The V segment lost 0 bases and the J segment 2 bases; nucleotides outside the gene matches: 11. The CDR3 has 18 residues. Germline V gene data show CDR1 as LGHNA and CDR2 as YSLEER. CDR3 region: CASSQDFGTEQPTDTQYF. CDR3 nucleotide sequence: TGCGCCAGCAGCCAAGATTTCGGGACAGAACAACCCACAGATACGCAGTATTTT.

The count of this clonotype is one. This rearrangement joins TRBV29-1 to TRBJ2-1; 11 bases are shared with TRBD2. The CDR3 length is 18 residues. The V and J ends lost 5 bases and 0 bases, in that order; junction bases with no gene match: 12. CDR1 and CDR2 from the germline V gene are SQVTM and ANQGSEA. CDR3 region: CSVFKLPGTSGSYNEQFF. CDR3 bases: TGCAGCGTTTTCAAATTGCCGGGGACTAGCGGCTCCTACAATGAGCAGTTCTTC.

V is TRBV25-1 and J is TRBJ2-5; perhaps TRBD1 as D (6 bases). V dropped 4 bases and J dropped 1 base, with 13 bases sitting between them. The CDR3 has 15 amino acids. Germline values: CDR1 MGHDK, CDR2 SYGVNS. The CDR3, as DNA: TGTGCCAGCAGTGCGACAGGAGGTAGCCAAGAGACCCAGTACTTC. It translates to CASSATGGSQETQYF.

V gene TRBV7-2 combines with J gene TRBJ1-2; D not certain. V was pared by 4 bases and J by 8 bases, with 11 bases between. The germline V gene has CDR1 SGHTA and CDR2 FQGNSA. The CDR3 has 12 amino acids. CDR3 DNA sequence: TGTGCCAGCAGCTCAGACCTGATAGGCTACACCTTC. It yields the protein CASSSDLIGYTF.